This is a list of T cell receptor beta chains from one sample in a study of blood T cell repertoires in COVID-19. Method: immunoSEQ multiplex PCR; TCRdb's copy keeps in-frame clones and lacks some. The repertoire holds 140,000 to 150,000 clones, with 65% to 80% as singletons. The sample comprised peripheral blood. These receptor sequences come from a woman aged 60 to 75 with acute or convalescent COVID-19. CDR3s include the opening cysteine and the closing phenylalanine or tryptophan. The order of the fields is CDR3 protein, CDR3 DNA, D gene, J gene, V gene, clone size. D genes are given only for firm matches. Only part of the rows carry a size: once, few, many, or a class if the clone is expanded.

CDR3aa: CAISEDGTRKETQYF; CDR3nt: TGTGCCATCAGTGAAGACGGGACTAGAAAAGAGACCCAGTACTTC; d_gene: TRBD2; j_gene: TRBJ2-5; v_gene: TRBV10-3; abundance: NA
CDR3aa: CASRGASTDTQYF; CDR3nt: TGCGCCAGCAGGGGAGCAAGCACAGATACGCAGTATTTT; d_gene: NA; j_gene: TRBJ2-3; v_gene: TRBV10-1; abundance: NA
CDR3aa: CASSWPGQGTGYNEQFF; CDR3nt: TGCGCCAGCAGCTGGCCGGGACAGGGTACCGGATACAATGAGCAGTTCTTC; d_gene: TRBD1; j_gene: TRBJ2-1; v_gene: TRBV5-1; abundance: NA
CDR3aa: CASSATGNSYEQYF; CDR3nt: TGCGCCAGCAGTGCTACAGGGAACTCCTACGAGCAGTACTTC; d_gene: NA; j_gene: TRBJ2-7; v_gene: TRBV10-2; abundance: NA
CDR3aa: CASVRGHYNSPLHF; CDR3nt: TGTGCCAGCGTCAGGGGCCACTATAATTCACCCCTCCACTTT; d_gene: NA; j_gene: TRBJ1-6; v_gene: TRBV2; abundance: NA
CDR3aa: CASMKRLAGIHEQYF; CDR3nt: TGTGCCAGCATGAAACGACTAGCGGGAATCCACGAGCAGTACTTC; d_gene: TRBD2; j_gene: TRBJ2-7; v_gene: TRBV6-5; abundance: NA
CDR3aa: CASSPGRVYNEQFF; CDR3nt: TGTGCCAGCAGTCCGGGGAGGGTGTACAATGAGCAGTTCTTC; d_gene: TRBD2; j_gene: TRBJ2-1; v_gene: TRBV2; abundance: few
CDR3aa: CATRTGRSLHF; CDR3nt: TGTGCCACGAGGACAGGTCGGTCCCTCCACTTT; d_gene: TRBD1; j_gene: TRBJ1-6; v_gene: TRBV19; abundance: few
CDR3aa: CASSPISGPNEQFF; CDR3nt: TGTGCCAGCAGCCCAATCAGCGGCCCCAATGAGCAGTTCTTC; d_gene: NA; j_gene: TRBJ2-1; v_gene: TRBV4-2; abundance: NA
CDR3aa: CASSTSGSYQETQYF; CDR3nt: TGTGCCAGCAGCACCTCCGGGAGCTACCAAGAGACCCAGTACTTC; d_gene: NA; j_gene: TRBJ2-5; v_gene: TRBV9; abundance: NA
CDR3aa: CASSAPRRLGNEQFF; CDR3nt: TGTGCCAGCAGTGCCCCGCGGAGGTTGGGCAATGAGCAGTTCTTC; d_gene: NA; j_gene: TRBJ2-1; v_gene: TRBV7-9; abundance: few
CDR3aa: CASSSRSPGTRGDTF; CDR3nt: TGTGCCAGCAGTTCCAGATCTCCCGGGACACGGGGGGACACCTTC; d_gene: NA; j_gene: TRBJ1-2; v_gene: TRBV6-5; abundance: NA
CDR3aa: CASKGRDSLNEKLFF; CDR3nt: TGCGCCAGCAAGGGCCGGGACAGCCTTAATGAAAAACTGTTTTTT; d_gene: TRBD1; j_gene: TRBJ1-4; v_gene: TRBV5-1; abundance: NA
CDR3aa: CASGGTGHTEAFF; CDR3nt: TGTGCCAGCGGGGGGACAGGCCACACTGAAGCTTTCTTT; d_gene: TRBD1; j_gene: TRBJ1-1; v_gene: TRBV27; abundance: NA
CDR3aa: CASSRRVGGIRDNEQFF; CDR3nt: TGTGCCAGCTCACGGCGGGTTGGTGGGATTCGGGACAATGAGCAGTTCTTC; d_gene: NA; j_gene: TRBJ2-1; v_gene: TRBV18; abundance: NA
CDR3aa: CASSLWAGGERYEQYF; CDR3nt: TGTGCCAGCAGTTTATGGGCCGGGGGGGAGAGGTACGAGCAGTACTTC; d_gene: TRBD2; j_gene: TRBJ2-7; v_gene: TRBV27; abundance: NA
CDR3aa: CAWSVRGGQGTNEQFF; CDR3nt: TGTGCCTGGAGTGTACGAGGAGGCCAGGGGACGAATGAGCAGTTCTTC; d_gene: NA; j_gene: TRBJ2-1; v_gene: TRBV30; abundance: NA
CDR3aa: CALRQGATEAFF; CDR3nt: TGTGCGCTTCGACAGGGGGCGACTGAAGCTTTCTTT; d_gene: TRBD1; j_gene: TRBJ1-1; v_gene: TRBV30; abundance: NA
CDR3aa: CASSLRDTLNYGYTF; CDR3nt: TGTGCCAGCAGCTTACGGGACACATTGAACTATGGCTACACCTTC; d_gene: NA; j_gene: TRBJ1-2; v_gene: TRBV7-2; abundance: NA
CDR3aa: CASSLGQGNTEAFF; CDR3nt: TGTGCCAGCAGCTTAGGACAGGGAAACACTGAAGCTTTCTTT; d_gene: TRBD1; j_gene: TRBJ1-1; v_gene: TRBV7-6; abundance: NA
CDR3aa: CASSLGQGVFEQYF; CDR3nt: TGTGCCAGCAGTTTAGGACAGGGAGTGTTCGAGCAGTACTTC; d_gene: TRBD1; j_gene: TRBJ2-7; v_gene: TRBV27; abundance: once
CDR3aa: CASSYLRGGETQYF; CDR3nt: TGTGCCAGCAGTTACCTCAGGGGTGGAGAGACCCAGTACTTC; d_gene: NA; j_gene: TRBJ2-5; v_gene: TRBV27; abundance: NA
CDR3aa: CASSLDGSGYNEQFF; CDR3nt: TGCGCCAGCAGCTTGGACGGATCAGGGTACAATGAGCAGTTCTTC; d_gene: NA; j_gene: TRBJ2-1; v_gene: TRBV5-1; abundance: NA
CDR3aa: CASSTGTERTEQFF; CDR3nt: TGTGCCAGTAGTACCGGGACAGAAAGAACTGAGCAGTTCTTC; d_gene: TRBD1; j_gene: TRBJ2-1; v_gene: TRBV19; abundance: NA
CDR3aa: CASSPRGLLSDTQYF; CDR3nt: TGTGCCAGCAGCCCCCGCGGGCTCCTCTCGGATACGCAGTATTTT; d_gene: NA; j_gene: TRBJ2-3; v_gene: TRBV7-3; abundance: few
CDR3aa: CASGLGQGAHNEQFF; CDR3nt: TGTGCTAGTGGCCTTGGACAGGGGGCACACAATGAGCAGTTCTTC; d_gene: TRBD1; j_gene: TRBJ2-1; v_gene: TRBV12-5; abundance: NA
CDR3aa: CARRLSFGNDQPQHF; CDR3nt: TGTGCCAGGAGGCTATCTTTTGGCAACGATCAGCCCCAGCATTTT; d_gene: NA; j_gene: TRBJ1-5; v_gene: TRBV19; abundance: few
CDR3aa: CASTTGPRGYTF; CDR3nt: TGTGCCAGCACTACAGGGCCGAGGGGCTACACCTTC; d_gene: NA; j_gene: TRBJ1-2; v_gene: TRBV28; abundance: NA
CDR3aa: CASGWTGKDEQYF; CDR3nt: TGTGCCAGCGGTTGGACAGGGAAGGACGAGCAGTACTTC; d_gene: TRBD1; j_gene: TRBJ2-7; v_gene: TRBV6-5; abundance: NA
CDR3aa: CASSLEPSGTTYEQYF; CDR3nt: TGTGCCAGCAGCTTAGAGCCTAGCGGGACCACCTACGAGCAGTACTTC; d_gene: TRBD2; j_gene: TRBJ2-7; v_gene: TRBV7-6; abundance: NA
CDR3aa: CASSFSTGLRNTEAFF; CDR3nt: TGTGCCAGCAGTTTCTCGACAGGGCTGCGGAACACTGAAGCTTTCTTT; d_gene: TRBD1; j_gene: TRBJ1-1; v_gene: TRBV27; abundance: NA
CDR3aa: CSVVRGLYNEQFF; CDR3nt: TGCAGCGTTGTAAGGGGACTCTACAATGAGCAGTTCTTC; d_gene: NA; j_gene: TRBJ2-1; v_gene: TRBV29-1; abundance: NA
CDR3aa: CASSFGTSGTSTDTQYF; CDR3nt: TGTGCCAGCAGCTTTGGGACGAGCGGGACTAGCACAGATACGCAGTATTTT; d_gene: TRBD2; j_gene: TRBJ2-3; v_gene: TRBV7-2; abundance: NA
CDR3aa: CASSPSTGYNEQFF; CDR3nt: TGTGCCAGCTCACCGTCGACAGGTTACAATGAGCAGTTCTTC; d_gene: NA; j_gene: TRBJ2-1; v_gene: TRBV18; abundance: NA
CDR3aa: CSASLDYEQYF; CDR3nt: TGCAGTGCTAGTTTAGATTACGAGCAGTACTTC; d_gene: NA; j_gene: TRBJ2-7; v_gene: TRBV20-1; abundance: NA
CDR3aa: CASSLAASGGQETQYF; CDR3nt: TGTGCCAGCAGCCTCGCCGCTAGCGGGGGACAAGAGACCCAGTACTTC; d_gene: TRBD2; j_gene: TRBJ2-5; v_gene: TRBV28; abundance: NA
CDR3aa: CASSLGLEEEQYF; CDR3nt: TGTGCCAGCAGTTTAGGACTGGAGGAAGAGCAGTACTTC; d_gene: NA; j_gene: TRBJ2-7; v_gene: TRBV12-3/TRBV12-4; abundance: NA
CDR3aa: CASSFADQNYGYTF; CDR3nt: TGTGCCAGCAGTTTCGCCGATCAGAACTATGGCTACACCTTC; d_gene: NA; j_gene: TRBJ1-2; v_gene: TRBV28; abundance: NA
CDR3aa: CASSVSGRGPSGNTIYF; CDR3nt: TGTGCCAGCAGCGTATCGGGCAGGGGGCCGTCTGGAAACACCATATATTTT; d_gene: TRBD1; j_gene: TRBJ1-3; v_gene: TRBV9; abundance: few
CDR3aa: CASSLIGGGSREQYF; CDR3nt: TGTGCCAGCAGCTTAATTGGGGGGGGCAGTAGGGAGCAGTACTTC; d_gene: NA; j_gene: TRBJ2-7; v_gene: TRBV7-2; abundance: once
CDR3aa: CARSWGAGGNQPQHF; CDR3nt: TGCGCCCGCAGCTGGGGGGCAGGGGGGAATCAGCCCCAGCATTTT; d_gene: TRBD1; j_gene: TRBJ1-5; v_gene: TRBV5-1; abundance: NA
CDR3aa: CASTQDDIRANEQFF; CDR3nt: TGTGCCAGCACCCAAGACGATATCAGGGCAAATGAGCAGTTCTTC; d_gene: NA; j_gene: TRBJ2-1; v_gene: TRBV2; abundance: NA
CDR3aa: CASSAHPGTNTGELFF; CDR3nt: TGTGCCAGCAGCGCTCACCCGGGGACAAACACCGGGGAGCTGTTTTTT; d_gene: NA; j_gene: TRBJ2-2; v_gene: TRBV9; abundance: NA
CDR3aa: CAISGGVGQGSEAFF; CDR3nt: TGTGCCATCAGTGGGGGCGTGGGACAGGGGTCTGAAGCTTTCTTT; d_gene: TRBD1; j_gene: TRBJ1-1; v_gene: TRBV10-3; abundance: NA
CDR3aa: CASSLGAGTGESIF; CDR3nt: TGTGCCAGCAGCTTGGGGGCCGGGACAGGGGAAAGTATTTTC; d_gene: TRBD1; j_gene: TRBJ1-2; v_gene: TRBV5-6; abundance: few
CDR3aa: CASSRQGHTEAFF; CDR3nt: TGCGCCAGCAGTCGACAGGGTCACACTGAAGCTTTCTTT; d_gene: TRBD1; j_gene: TRBJ1-1; v_gene: TRBV5-1; abundance: once
CDR3aa: CAWSVDGSGRETQYF; CDR3nt: TGTGCCTGGAGTGTAGACGGGAGCGGTCGAGAGACCCAGTACTTC; d_gene: NA; j_gene: TRBJ2-5; v_gene: TRBV30; abundance: NA
CDR3aa: CAWTTGQGNTIYF; CDR3nt: TGTGCCTGGACGACAGGTCAAGGAAACACCATATATTTT; d_gene: NA; j_gene: TRBJ1-3; v_gene: TRBV30; abundance: few
CDR3aa: CASSISRGGNYGYTF; CDR3nt: TGTGCCAGCAGTATCTCCCGGGGAGGGAACTATGGCTACACCTTC; d_gene: NA; j_gene: TRBJ1-2; v_gene: TRBV28; abundance: NA
CDR3aa: CASSLGQGAVEAFF; CDR3nt: TGTGCCAGCAGCTTAGGACAGGGGGCGGTTGAAGCTTTCTTT; d_gene: TRBD1; j_gene: TRBJ1-1; v_gene: TRBV7-3; abundance: NA
CDR3aa: CATSSILYGYTF; CDR3nt: TGTGCCACCAGCAGTATTCTGTATGGCTACACCTTC; d_gene: NA; j_gene: TRBJ1-2; v_gene: TRBV15; abundance: few
CDR3aa: CAWSVSLAGGPGQYF; CDR3nt: TGTGCCTGGAGTGTATCTCTAGCGGGAGGGCCTGGGCAGTACTTC; d_gene: TRBD2; j_gene: TRBJ2-7; v_gene: TRBV30; abundance: once
CDR3aa: CASRVTGTANSNQPQHF; CDR3nt: TGTGCCAGCAGGGTTACAGGGACCGCTAATAGCAATCAGCCCCAGCATTTT; d_gene: NA; j_gene: TRBJ1-5; v_gene: TRBV2; abundance: NA
CDR3aa: CSASAGGVEQYF; CDR3nt: TGCAGTGCTAGTGCAGGGGGCGTCGAGCAGTACTTC; d_gene: TRBD1; j_gene: TRBJ2-7; v_gene: TRBV20-1; abundance: NA